The clone carrying this T cell receptor beta chain was detected a few times. Its antigen remains unidentified. MiXCR, applied by TCRdb to the 5' RACE reads, yields one record per CDR3 protein. Altogether some 85,000 distinct CDR3 sequences are present, roughly 8.8% being singletons, with the ten largest covering around 30%. This entry belongs to a study of CD8 T cells in ankylosing spondylitis. The study, taken as a whole, reports: Made up of about eight highly homologous variants, a TCR beta motif appeared characteristic of ankylosing spondylitis blood. Significantly higher representation of disease-linked clones was reported for matched ankylosing spondylitis synovial fluid. Peripheral blood samples showed relatively rare disease-linked clones, and these clones were CD8+.

V was shortened by 1 base and J by 6 bases, with 9 bases between the two germline ends. The CDR3 extends over 13 amino acids. Germline CDR1 reads KGHDR; CDR2 reads SFDVKD. Source material: blood, either unsorted or a sorted T cell fraction (not recorded which). The chain joins TRBV24-1 to TRBJ2-7; TRBD1 or TRBD2 may be the D gene (5 bases each). This clonotype was sampled from a male donor with ankylosing spondylitis. The CDR3 DNA sequence: TGTGCCACCAGTGATTTAACCGGGGCCGAGCAGTACTTC. Translated: CATSDLTGAEQYF.